The following is a T cell receptor beta chain sequence with its context. Antigen unknown. The data originate from a study of cytomegalovirus exposure and HLA in healthy donors. At the level of the study: T cells numbering about 180 million yielded around 120 million unique TCR beta sequences in an earlier analysis. Broader study findings: The authors later found TCR association rates varying by HLA locus, with DRB1 most and HLA-C fewest. Most TCR sequences were seen very rarely across donors, but some public TCRs occurred in many. Roughly uniform depth of sequencing across donors was assumed in presence/absence analyses.

The PCR employed 60 Vbeta primers together with 13 Jbeta primers. Repertoires were generated with immunoSEQ multiplex PCR, while TCRdb's copy carries only in-frame clones and drops some. The table shows a few hundred thousand clones, with about 82% occurring only once. The CDR3 runs 15 residues. Germline V gene data show CDR1 as SEHNR and CDR2 as FQNEAQ (reference sequence). V was shortened by 3 bases and J by 6 bases, with 15 bases between the two germline ends. Sequenced input: PBMCs. This sequence originates from a man between 25 and 39 years old in good health and CMV-seronegative. The chain employs TRBV7-9 and TRBJ2-1, with D possibly being TRBD1 (6 bases). The CDR3 spells CASSLVRGTSNEQFF. DNA for the CDR3: TGTGCCAGCAGCTTGGTCAGGGGTACTTCCAATGAGCAGTTCTTC.